This TCR beta chain was captured by sequencing in a study of CD8 T cells in Susac syndrome. This CDR3 contains 13 residues. Trimming removed 8 bases from V and 5 bases from J; junction bases left unmatched: 8. Looked up from germline, CDR1 is SGHTA and CDR2 is FQGNSA. An input of about 0.45 to 1 ug of RNA was subjected to reverse transcription using random hexamers. Each CDR3 protein gets one entry after TCRdb re-called the immunoSEQ multiplex PCR reads with MiXCR. The data hold tens of thousands of distinct CDR3 sequences, with 96% observed a single time. The source material was CD8+ T cells from PBMCs. This chain connects TRBV7-2 to TRBJ1-2, with TRBD1 matching 7 bases. The receptor was derived from a human donor with Susac syndrome. The CDR3 DNA is TGTGCCAGCGACGGGGACAGCGGATATGGCTACACCTTC. This gives the protein CASDGDSGYGYTF.